This entry features one T cell receptor beta chain sequence. The data are from a study of blood T cell repertoires in COVID-19. Across the study: Acute-phase and convalescent COVID-19 samples originated in the United States, Italy and Spain. From T cells, B-cell-depleted T cells, or PBMCs came the material, which was cDNA or gDNA.

As originally analysed: Researchers report that nucleated cell counts were estimated from reference gene primer amplification. Profiling relied on immunoSEQ multiplex PCR, and the TCRdb table lists in-frame clones only, not all of them. The D gene and trimming were derived from the DNA, and the V and J assignments and clone size from that table. The top ten hold roughly 12% of the sample, which has about 210,000 clones, roughly 82% seen once. This sequence was found in a woman aged 40 to 50 with acute or convalescent COVID-19. Sequences were obtained from peripheral blood.

The CDR3 DNA reads as TGTGCCAGCAGCCGCCGGTCAGGGGGCTACGAGCAGTACTTC. Its protein is CASSRRSGGYEQYF. V gene TRBV3-1 (or the pseudogene TRBV3-2) combines with J gene TRBJ2-7; 7 bases agree with TRBD1. Germline CDR1 is LGHDT and CDR2 is YNNKEL (reference sequence). The CDR3 loop spans 14 amino acids. V gave up 4 bases and J gave up 3 bases; unmatched junction bases: 6.